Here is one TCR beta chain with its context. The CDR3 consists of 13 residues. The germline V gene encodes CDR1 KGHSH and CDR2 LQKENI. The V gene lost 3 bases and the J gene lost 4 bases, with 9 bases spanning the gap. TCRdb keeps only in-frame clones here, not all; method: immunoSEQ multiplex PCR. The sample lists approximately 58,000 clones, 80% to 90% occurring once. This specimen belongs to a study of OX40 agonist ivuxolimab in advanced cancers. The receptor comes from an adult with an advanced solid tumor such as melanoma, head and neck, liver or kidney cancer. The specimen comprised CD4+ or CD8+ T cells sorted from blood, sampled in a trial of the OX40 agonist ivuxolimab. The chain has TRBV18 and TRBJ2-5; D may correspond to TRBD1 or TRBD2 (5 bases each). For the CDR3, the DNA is TGTGCCAGCTCACCCTCCGGGGCAGAGACCCAGTACTTC. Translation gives CASSPSGAETQYF.